This T cell receptor (beta chain) appears in the sequencing data of a study of control samples from healthy donors and cancer patients. Germline CDR1 and CDR2: LNHDA and SQIVND (reference sequence). This CDR3 spans 13 amino acids. V gave up 5 bases and J gave up 0 bases, with 7 bases separating them. TCRdb's copy holds only in-frame clones and misses some; the assay was immunoSEQ multiplex PCR. This table has roughly 160,000 clones, 85% to 90% appearing once. The sequenced material came from blood. This sequence originates from a woman younger than 45 in good health. The chain recombines TRBV19 with TRBJ1-1; a weak D match, TRBD1 (5 bases). CDR3 sequence (DNA): TGTGCCAGTAGTCCGGGGGTGAACACTGAAGCTTTCTTT. Its protein is CASSPGVNTEAFF.